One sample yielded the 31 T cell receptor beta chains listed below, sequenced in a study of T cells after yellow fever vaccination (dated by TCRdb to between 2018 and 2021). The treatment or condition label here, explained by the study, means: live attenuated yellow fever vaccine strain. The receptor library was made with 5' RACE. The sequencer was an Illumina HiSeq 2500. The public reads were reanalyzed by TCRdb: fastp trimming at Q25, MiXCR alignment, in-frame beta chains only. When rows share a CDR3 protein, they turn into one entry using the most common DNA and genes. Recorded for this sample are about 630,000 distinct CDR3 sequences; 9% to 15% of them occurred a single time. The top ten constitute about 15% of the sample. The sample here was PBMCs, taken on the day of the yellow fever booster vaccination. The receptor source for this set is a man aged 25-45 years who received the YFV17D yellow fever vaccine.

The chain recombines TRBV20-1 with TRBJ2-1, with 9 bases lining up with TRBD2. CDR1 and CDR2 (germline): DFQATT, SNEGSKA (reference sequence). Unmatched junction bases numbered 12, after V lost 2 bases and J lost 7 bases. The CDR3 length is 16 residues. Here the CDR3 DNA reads TGCAGTGCTAGACTAGCGGGATTGGGGTTGGGAAATGAGCAGTTCTTC. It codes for CSARLAGLGLGNEQFF.

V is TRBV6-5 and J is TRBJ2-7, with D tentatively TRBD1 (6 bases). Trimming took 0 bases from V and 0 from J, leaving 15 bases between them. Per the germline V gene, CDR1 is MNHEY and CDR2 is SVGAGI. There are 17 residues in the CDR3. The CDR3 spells CASSYSTGTSYSYEQYF. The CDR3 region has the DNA TGTGCCAGCAGTTACTCAACCGGGACATCCTACTCCTACGAGCAGTACTTC.

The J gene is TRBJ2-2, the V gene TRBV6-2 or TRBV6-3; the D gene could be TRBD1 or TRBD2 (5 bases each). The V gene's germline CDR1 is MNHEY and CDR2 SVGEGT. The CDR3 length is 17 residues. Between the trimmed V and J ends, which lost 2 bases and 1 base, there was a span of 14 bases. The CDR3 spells CASSYGPRDGNTGELFF. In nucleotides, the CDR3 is TGTGCCAGCAGTTACGGCCCCCGGGACGGGAACACCGGGGAGCTGTTTTTT.

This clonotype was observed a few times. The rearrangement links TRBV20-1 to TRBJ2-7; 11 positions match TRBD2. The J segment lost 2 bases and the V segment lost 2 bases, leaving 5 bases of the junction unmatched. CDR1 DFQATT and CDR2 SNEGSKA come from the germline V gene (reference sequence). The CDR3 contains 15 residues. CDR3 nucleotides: TGCAGTGCTAGAAAGCCTAGCGGGGGGACCTACGAGCAGTACTTC. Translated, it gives CSARKPSGGTYEQYF.

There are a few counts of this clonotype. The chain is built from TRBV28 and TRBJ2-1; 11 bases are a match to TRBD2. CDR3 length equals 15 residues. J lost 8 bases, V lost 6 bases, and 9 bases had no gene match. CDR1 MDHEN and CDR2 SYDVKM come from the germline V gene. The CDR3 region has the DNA TGTGCCAGCAGACTAGCGGGAGATGTAGTGCATGAGCAGTTCTTC. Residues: CASRLAGDVVHEQFF.

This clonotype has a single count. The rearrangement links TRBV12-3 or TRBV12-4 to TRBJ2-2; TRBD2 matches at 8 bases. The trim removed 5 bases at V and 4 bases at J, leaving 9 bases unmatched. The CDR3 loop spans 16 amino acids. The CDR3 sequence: CASSGSGTSGTGELFF. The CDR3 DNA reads TGTGCCAGCAGTGGTAGCGGGACCTCGGGCACCGGGGAGCTGTTTTTT.

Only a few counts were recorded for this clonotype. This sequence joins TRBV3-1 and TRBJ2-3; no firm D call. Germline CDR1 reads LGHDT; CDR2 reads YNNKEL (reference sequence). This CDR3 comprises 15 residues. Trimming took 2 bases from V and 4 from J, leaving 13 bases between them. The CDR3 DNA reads TGTGCCAGCAGCCAACGCGGCAGCGCTGCAGATACGCAGTATTTT. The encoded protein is CASSQRGSAADTQYF.

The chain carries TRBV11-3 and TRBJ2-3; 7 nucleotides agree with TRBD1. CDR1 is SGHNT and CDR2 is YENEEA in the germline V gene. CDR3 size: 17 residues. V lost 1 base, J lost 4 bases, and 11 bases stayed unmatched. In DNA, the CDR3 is TGTGCCAGCAGCTTAGCCCCCCCAGGGGGTATGGCAGATACGCAGTATTTT. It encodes CASSLAPPGGMADTQYF.

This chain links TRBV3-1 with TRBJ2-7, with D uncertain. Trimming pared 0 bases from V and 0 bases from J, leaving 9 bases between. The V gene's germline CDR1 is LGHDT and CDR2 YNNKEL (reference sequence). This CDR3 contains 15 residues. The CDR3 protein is CASSQDPLSSYEQYF. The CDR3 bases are TGTGCCAGCAGCCAAGATCCGTTAAGCTCCTACGAGCAGTACTTC.

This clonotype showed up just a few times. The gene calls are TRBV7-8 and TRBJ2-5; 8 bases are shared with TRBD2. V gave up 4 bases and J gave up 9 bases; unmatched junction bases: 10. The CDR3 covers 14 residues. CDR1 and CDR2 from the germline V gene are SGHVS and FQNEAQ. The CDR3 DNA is TGTGCCAGCAGCTCATTAGCGGGGACGGGGGCCCAGTACTTC. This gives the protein CASSSLAGTGAQYF. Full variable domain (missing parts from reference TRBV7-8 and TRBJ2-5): GAGVSQSPRYKVAKRGQDVALRCDPISGHVSLFWYQQALGQGPEFLTYFQNEAQLDKSGLPSDRFFAERPEGSVSTLKIQRTQQEDSAVYLCASSSLAGTGAQYFGPGTRLLVL.

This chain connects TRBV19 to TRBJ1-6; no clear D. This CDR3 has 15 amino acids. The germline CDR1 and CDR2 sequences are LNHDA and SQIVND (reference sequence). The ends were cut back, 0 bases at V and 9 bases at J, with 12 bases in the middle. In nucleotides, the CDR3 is TGTGCCAGTAGTATAGAAGTCGGCGGGAGTTCACCCCTCCACTTT. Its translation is CASSIEVGGSSPLHF.

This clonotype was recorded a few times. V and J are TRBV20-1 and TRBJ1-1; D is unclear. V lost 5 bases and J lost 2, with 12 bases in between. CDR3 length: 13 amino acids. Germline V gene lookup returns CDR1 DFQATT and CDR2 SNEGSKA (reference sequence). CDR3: CSARYGVNTEAFF. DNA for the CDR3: TGCAGTGCTCGGTACGGGGTTAACACTGAAGCTTTCTTT.

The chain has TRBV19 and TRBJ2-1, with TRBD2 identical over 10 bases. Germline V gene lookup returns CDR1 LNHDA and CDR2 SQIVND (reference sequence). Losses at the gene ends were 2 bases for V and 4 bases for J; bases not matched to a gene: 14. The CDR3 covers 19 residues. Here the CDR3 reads CASSIPRGTSGTGYNEQFF. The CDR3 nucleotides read TGTGCCAGTAGTATACCCCGGGGTACTAGCGGGACGGGGTACAATGAGCAGTTCTTC.

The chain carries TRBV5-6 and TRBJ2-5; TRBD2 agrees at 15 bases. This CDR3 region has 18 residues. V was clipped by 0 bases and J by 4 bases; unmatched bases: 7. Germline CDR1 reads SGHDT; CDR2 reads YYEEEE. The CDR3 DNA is TGTGCCAGCAGCTTGGCCAAGGGACTAGCGGGAGGAGGAGAGACCCAGTACTTC. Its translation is CASSLAKGLAGGGETQYF.

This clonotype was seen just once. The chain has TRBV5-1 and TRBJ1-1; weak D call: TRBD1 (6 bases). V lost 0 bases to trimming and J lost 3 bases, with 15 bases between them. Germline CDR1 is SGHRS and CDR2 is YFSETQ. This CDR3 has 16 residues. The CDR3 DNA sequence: TGCGCCAGCAGCTTGGGACCCACAGGGTTTGACACTGAAGCTTTCTTT. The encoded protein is CASSLGPTGFDTEAFF.

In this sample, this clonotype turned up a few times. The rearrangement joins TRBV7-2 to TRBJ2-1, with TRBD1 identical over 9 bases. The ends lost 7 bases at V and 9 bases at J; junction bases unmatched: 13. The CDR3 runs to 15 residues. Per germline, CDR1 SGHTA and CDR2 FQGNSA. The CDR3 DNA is TGTGCCAGCATCCAACCGGGACAGGGAAAACCTGAGCAGTTCTTC. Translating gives CASIQPGQGKPEQFF.

CDR3 region: CASSLATGNEAFF. CDR3 coding DNA: TGCGCCAGCAGCTTGGCCACAGGGAATGAAGCTTTCTTT. V usage is TRBV5-1 and J usage is TRBJ1-1, with D perhaps TRBD1 (6 bases). CDR1 and CDR2 from the germline V gene are SGHRS and YFSETQ. This CDR3 comprises 13 residues. V was trimmed by 0 bases and J by 7 bases, leaving 10 bases between them. The full variable domain, in which reference TRBV5-1 and TRBJ1-1 provide the parts outside the CDR3, is KAGVTQTPRYLIKTRGQQVTLSCSPISGHRSVSWYQQTPGQGLQFLFEYFSETQRNKGNFPGRFSGRQFSNSRSEMNVSTLELGDSALYLCASSLATGNEAFFGQGTRLTVV.

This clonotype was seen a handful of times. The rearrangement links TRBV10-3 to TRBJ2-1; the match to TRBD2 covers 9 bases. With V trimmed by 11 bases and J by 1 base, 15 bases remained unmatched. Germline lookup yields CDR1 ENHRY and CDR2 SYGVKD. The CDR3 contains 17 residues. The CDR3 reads CASMGVAGESSYNEQFF. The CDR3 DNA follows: TGTGCCTCCATGGGAGTAGCGGGAGAAAGTTCCTACAATGAGCAGTTCTTC.

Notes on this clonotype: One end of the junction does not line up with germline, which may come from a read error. The CDR3 nucleotides read TGTGCCAGCACCTTAACCCGGGGGGCTAGTAAGGACATAGATACGCAGTATTTT. Translating gives CASTLTRGASKDIDTQYF. The J gene is TRBJ2-3, the V gene TRBV11-2, with D tentatively TRBD2 (7 bases). This CDR3 spans 18 amino acids. The germline gives CDR1 SGHAT, CDR2 FQNNGV.

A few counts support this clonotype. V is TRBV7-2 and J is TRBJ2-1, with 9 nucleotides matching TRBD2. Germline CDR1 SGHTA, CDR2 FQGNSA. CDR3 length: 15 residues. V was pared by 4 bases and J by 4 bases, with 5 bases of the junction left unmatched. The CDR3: CASSSSGTHYNEQFF. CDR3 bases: TGTGCCAGCAGCTCTAGCGGGACCCATTACAATGAGCAGTTCTTC.

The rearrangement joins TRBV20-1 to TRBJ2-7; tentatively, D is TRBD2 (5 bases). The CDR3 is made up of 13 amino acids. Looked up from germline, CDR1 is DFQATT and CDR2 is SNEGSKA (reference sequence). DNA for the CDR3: TGCAGACCCCGCGGGCGCAGCTCCTACGAGCAGTACTTC. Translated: CRPRGRSSYEQYF.

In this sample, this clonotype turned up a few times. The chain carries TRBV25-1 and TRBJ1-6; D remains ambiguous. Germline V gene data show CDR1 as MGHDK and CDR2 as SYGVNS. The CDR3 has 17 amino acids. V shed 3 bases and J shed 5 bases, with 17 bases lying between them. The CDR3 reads CASSDTRRWGNNSPLHF. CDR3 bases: TGTGCCAGCAGTGACACGAGGAGGTGGGGAAATAATTCACCCCTCCACTTT.

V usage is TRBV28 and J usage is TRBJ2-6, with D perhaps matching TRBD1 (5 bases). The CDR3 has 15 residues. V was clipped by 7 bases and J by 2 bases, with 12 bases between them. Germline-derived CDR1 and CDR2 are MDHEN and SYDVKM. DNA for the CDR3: TGTGCCAGCACAGGGTTGTTGGCTGGGGCCAACGTCCTGACTTTC. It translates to CASTGLLAGANVLTF.

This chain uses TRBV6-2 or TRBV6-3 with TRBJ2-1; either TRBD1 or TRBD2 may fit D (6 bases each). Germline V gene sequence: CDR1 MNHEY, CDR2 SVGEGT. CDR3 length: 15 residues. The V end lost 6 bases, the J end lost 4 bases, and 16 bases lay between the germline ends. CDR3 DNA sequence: TGTGCCAGCAGACTTCAGGGCGGGACATACAATGAGCAGTTCTTC. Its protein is CASRLQGGTYNEQFF.

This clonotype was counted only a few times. For the CDR3, the DNA is TGTGCCAGCAGCGGGACTAGCGGCCCTTACAATGAGCAGTTCTTC. Its protein is CASSGTSGPYNEQFF. The gene calls are TRBV7-8 and TRBJ2-1; 11 nucleotides align to TRBD2. CDR3 length equals 15 residues. J lost 4 bases, V lost 5 bases, and 4 bases had no gene match. The V gene's germline CDR1 is SGHVS and CDR2 FQNEAQ.

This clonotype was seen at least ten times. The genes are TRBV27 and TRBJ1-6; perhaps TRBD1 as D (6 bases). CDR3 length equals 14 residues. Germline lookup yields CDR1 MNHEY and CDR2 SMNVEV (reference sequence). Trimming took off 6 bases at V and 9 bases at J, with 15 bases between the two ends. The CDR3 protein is CASSPWGGSSPLHF. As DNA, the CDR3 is TGTGCCAGCAGCCCTTGGGGGGGCAGTTCACCCCTCCACTTT.

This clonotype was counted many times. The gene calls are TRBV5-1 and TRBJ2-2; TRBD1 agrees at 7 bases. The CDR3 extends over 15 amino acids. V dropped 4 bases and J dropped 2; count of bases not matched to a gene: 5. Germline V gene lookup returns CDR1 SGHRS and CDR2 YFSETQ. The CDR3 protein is CASSLGQTNTGELFF. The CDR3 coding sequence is TGCGCCAGCAGCCTGGGACAGACTAACACCGGGGAGCTGTTTTTT.

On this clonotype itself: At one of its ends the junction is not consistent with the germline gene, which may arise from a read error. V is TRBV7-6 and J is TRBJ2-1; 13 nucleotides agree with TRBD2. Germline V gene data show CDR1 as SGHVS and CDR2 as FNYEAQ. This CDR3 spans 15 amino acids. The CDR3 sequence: CASSRTSGSSGEQLF. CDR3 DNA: TGTGCCAGCAGCCGGACTAGCGGGAGTAGTGGTGAGCAGCTCTTC.

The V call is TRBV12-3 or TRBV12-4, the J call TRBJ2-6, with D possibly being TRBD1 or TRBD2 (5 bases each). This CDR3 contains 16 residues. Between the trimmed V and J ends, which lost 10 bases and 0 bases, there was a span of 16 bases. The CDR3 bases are TGTGCCATCCCACGGGGCGGCTCCTCTGGGGCCAACGTCCTGACTTTC. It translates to CAIPRGGSSGANVLTF.

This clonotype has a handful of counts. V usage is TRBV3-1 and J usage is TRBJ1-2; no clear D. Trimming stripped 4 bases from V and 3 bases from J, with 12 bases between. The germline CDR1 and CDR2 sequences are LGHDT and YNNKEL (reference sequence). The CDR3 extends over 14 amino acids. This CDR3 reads CASSLRGSYYGYTF. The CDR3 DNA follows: TGTGCCAGCAGCCTCCGCGGGAGTTACTATGGCTACACCTTC.

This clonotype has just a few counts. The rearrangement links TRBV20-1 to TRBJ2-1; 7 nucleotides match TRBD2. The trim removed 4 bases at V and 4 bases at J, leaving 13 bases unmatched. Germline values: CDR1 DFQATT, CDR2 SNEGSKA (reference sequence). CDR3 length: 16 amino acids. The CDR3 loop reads CSATPFGRETYNEQFF. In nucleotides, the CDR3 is TGCAGTGCTACCCCCTTCGGGCGGGAGACTTACAATGAGCAGTTCTTC.